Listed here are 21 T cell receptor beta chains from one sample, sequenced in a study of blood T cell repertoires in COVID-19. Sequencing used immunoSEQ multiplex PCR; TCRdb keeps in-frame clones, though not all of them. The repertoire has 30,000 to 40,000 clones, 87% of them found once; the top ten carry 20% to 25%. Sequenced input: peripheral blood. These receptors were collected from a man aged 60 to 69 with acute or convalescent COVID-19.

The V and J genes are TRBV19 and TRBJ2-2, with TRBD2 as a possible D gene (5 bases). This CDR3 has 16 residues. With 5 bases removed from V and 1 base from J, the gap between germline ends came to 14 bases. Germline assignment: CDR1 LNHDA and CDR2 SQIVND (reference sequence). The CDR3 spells CASSAPGNLNTGELFF. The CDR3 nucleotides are TGTGCCAGTAGTGCCCCCGGGAACCTGAACACCGGGGAGCTGTTTTTT.

CDR3 region: CASSIAGGGGDQPQHF. The CDR3 bases are TGTGCCAGTAGTATCGCCGGAGGGGGCGGCGATCAGCCCCAGCATTTT. The chain couples TRBV19 to TRBJ1-5, with 7 positions matching TRBD1. The CDR3 consists of 16 residues. The germline CDR1 and CDR2 sequences are LNHDA and SQIVND (reference sequence). V was clipped by 3 bases and J by 5 bases; unmatched bases: 10.

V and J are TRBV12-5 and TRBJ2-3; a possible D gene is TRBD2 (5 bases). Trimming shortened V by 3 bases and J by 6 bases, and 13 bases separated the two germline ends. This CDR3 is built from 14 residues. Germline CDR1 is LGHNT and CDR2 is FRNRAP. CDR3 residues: CASGLLAGWDTQYF. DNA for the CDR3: TGTGCTAGTGGTTTATTGGCGGGTTGGGATACGCAGTATTTT.

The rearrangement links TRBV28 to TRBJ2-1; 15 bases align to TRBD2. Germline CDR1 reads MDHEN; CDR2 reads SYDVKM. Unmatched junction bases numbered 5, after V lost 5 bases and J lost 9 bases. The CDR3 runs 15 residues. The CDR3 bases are TGTGCCAGCAGTGGGGGACTAGCGGGGGGCCGTGAGCAGTTCTTC. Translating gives CASSGGLAGGREQFF.

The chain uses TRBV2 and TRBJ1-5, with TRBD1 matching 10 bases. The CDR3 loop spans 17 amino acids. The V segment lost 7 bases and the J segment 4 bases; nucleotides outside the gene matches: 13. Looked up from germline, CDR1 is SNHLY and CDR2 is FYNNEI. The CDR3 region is CASNRDRGPAWNQPQHF. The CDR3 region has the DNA TGTGCCAGCAACCGGGACAGGGGACCTGCGTGGAATCAGCCCCAGCATTTT.

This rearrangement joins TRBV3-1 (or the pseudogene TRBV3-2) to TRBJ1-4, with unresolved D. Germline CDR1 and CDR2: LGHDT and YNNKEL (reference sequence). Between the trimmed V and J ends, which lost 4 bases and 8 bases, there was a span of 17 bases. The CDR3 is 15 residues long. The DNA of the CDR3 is TGTGCCAGCAGCCTGTGGACTTTGGATAAAGAAAAACTGTTTTTT. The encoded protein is CASSLWTLDKEKLFF.

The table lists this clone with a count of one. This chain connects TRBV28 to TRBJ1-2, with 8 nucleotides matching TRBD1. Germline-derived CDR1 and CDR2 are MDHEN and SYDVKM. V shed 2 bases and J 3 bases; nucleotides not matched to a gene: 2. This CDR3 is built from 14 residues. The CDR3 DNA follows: TGTGCCAGCAGTTTAAGGGACAGGTACTATGGCTACACCTTC. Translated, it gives CASSLRDRYYGYTF.

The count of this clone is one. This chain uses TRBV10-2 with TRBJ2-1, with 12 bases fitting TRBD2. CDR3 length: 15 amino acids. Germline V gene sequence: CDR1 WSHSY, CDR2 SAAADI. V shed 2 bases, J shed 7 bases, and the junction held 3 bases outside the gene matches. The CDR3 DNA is TGCGCCAGCAGTGAGCTAGCGGGAGGGGGGAATGAGCAGTTCTTC. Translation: CASSELAGGGNEQFF.

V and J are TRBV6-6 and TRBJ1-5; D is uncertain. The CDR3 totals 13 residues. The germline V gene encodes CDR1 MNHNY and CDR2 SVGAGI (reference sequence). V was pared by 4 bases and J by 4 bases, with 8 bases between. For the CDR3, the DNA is TGTGCCAGCAGTTCCCTGACTAATCAGCCCCAGCATTTT. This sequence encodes CASSSLTNQPQHF.

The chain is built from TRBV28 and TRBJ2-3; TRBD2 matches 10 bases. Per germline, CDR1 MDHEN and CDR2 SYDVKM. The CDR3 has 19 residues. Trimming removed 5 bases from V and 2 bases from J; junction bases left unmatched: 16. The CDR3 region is CASSLPSGRGGLVTDTQYF. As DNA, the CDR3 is TGTGCCAGCAGTCTACCTAGCGGGAGAGGGGGTTTGGTCACAGATACGCAGTATTTT. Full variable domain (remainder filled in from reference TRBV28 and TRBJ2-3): DVKVTQSSRYLVKRTGEKVFLECVQDMDHENMFWYRQDPGLGLRLIYFSYDVKMKEKGDIPEGYSVSREKKERFSLILESASTNQTSMYLCASSLPSGRGGLVTDTQYFGPGTRLTVL.

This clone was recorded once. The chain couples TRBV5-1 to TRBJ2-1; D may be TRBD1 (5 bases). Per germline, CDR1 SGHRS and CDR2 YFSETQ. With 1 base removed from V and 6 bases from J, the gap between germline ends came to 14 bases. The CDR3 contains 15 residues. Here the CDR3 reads CASSLYTVRGNEQFF. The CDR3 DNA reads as TGCGCCAGCAGCTTGTACACCGTAAGGGGCAATGAGCAGTTCTTC.

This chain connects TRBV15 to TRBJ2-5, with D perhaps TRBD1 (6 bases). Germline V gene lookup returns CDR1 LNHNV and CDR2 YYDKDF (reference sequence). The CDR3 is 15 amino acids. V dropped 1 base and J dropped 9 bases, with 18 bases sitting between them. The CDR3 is CATSRGGPAREAQYF. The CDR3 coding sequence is TGTGCCACCAGCAGAGGGGGGCCGGCAAGGGAAGCCCAGTACTTC.

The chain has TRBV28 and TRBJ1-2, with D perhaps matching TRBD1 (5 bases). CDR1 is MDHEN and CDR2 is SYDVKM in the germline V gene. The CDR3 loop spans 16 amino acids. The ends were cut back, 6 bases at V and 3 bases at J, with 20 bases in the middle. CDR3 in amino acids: CASRQPSPDTYYGYTF. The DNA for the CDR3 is TGTGCCAGCAGACAACCCAGCCCGGACACCTACTATGGCTACACCTTC.

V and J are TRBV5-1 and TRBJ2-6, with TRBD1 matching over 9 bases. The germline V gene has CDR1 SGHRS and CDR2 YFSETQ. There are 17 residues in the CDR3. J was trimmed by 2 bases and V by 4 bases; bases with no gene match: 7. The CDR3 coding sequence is TGCGCCAGCAGCCCCCGGGACAGGGTTACTGGGGCCAACGTCCTGACTTTC. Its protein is CASSPRDRVTGANVLTF.

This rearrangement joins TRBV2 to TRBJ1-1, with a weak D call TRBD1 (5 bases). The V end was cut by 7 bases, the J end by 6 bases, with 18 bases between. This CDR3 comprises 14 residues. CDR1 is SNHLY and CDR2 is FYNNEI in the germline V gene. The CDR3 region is CASIGGRRYAEAFF. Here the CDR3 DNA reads TGTGCCAGCATCGGGGGACGGAGGTATGCTGAAGCTTTCTTT.

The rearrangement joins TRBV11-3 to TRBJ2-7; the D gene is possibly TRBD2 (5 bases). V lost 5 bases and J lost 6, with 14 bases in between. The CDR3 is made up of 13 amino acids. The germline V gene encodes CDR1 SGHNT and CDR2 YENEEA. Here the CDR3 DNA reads TGTGCCAGCAGCACCTCAAGGAGGCTCGAGCAGTACGTC. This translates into CASSTSRRLEQYV.

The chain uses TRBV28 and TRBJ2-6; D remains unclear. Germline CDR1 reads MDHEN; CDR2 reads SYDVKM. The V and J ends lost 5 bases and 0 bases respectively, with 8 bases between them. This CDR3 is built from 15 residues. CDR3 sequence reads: CASSPQLSGANVLTF. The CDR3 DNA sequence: TGTGCCAGCAGTCCCCAACTCTCTGGGGCCAACGTCCTGACTTTC. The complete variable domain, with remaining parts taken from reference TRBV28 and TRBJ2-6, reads DVKVTQSSRYLVKRTGEKVFLECVQDMDHENMFWYRQDPGLGLRLIYFSYDVKMKEKGDIPEGYSVSREKKERFSLILESASTNQTSMYLCASSPQLSGANVLTFGAGSRLTVL.

The CDR3 DNA is TGTGCAAGTCGCTTAGCCTGGACAGTTACCCACTCCTACAATGAGCAGTTCTTC. Its translation is CASRLAWTVTHSYNEQFF. This chain joins TRBV12-2 and TRBJ2-1; the table's D call, TRBD1, has no DNA check behind it. TRBV12-2 is shown as a pseudogene. The CDR3 totals 18 residues.

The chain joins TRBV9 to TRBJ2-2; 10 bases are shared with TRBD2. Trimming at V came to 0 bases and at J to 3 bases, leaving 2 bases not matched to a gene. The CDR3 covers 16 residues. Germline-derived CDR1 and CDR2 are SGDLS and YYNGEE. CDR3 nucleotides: TGTGCCAGCAGCGTAGGGACTAGCGGTTACACCGGGGAGCTGTTTTTT. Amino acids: CASSVGTSGYTGELFF.

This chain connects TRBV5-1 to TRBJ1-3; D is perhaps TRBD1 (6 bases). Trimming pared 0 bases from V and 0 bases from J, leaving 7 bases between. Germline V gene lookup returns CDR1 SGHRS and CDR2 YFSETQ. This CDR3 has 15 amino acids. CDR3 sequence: CASSLEGVSGNTIYF. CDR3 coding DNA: TGCGCCAGCAGCTTGGAGGGGGTCTCTGGAAACACCATATATTTT. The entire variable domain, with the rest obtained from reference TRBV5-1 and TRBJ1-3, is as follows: KAGVTQTPRYLIKTRGQQVTLSCSPISGHRSVSWYQQTPGQGLQFLFEYFSETQRNKGNFPGRFSGRQFSNSRSEMNVSTLELGDSALYLCASSLEGVSGNTIYFGEGSWLTVV.

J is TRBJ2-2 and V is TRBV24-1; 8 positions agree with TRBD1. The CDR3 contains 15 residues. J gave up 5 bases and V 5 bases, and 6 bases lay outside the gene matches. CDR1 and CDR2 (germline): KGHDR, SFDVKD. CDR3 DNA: TGTGCCACCAGTGCCCTTAGACAGGGGACCGGGGAGCTGTTTTTT. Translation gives CATSALRQGTGELFF.